Listed here are 28 T cell receptor beta chains from one sample, sequenced in a study of T cell responses to AZD1222 COVID-19 vaccine. Clones were read by immunoSEQ multiplex PCR, and TCRdb kept only the in-frame ones, dropping some. The sample shows approximately 170,000 clones, 90% to 95% of them seen only once. The sequencing used peripheral blood, collected 28 days after the second AZD1222 dose. The receptors were sampled from an adult who received the AZD1222 COVID-19 vaccine.

The gene calls are TRBV7-9 and TRBJ2-7, with TRBD2 as a possible D gene (6 bases). V was trimmed by 5 bases and J by 3 bases, leaving 17 bases between them. CDR1 and CDR2 (germline): SEHNR, FQNEAQ (reference sequence). The CDR3 length is 15 residues. The DNA for the CDR3 is TGTGCCAGCAGCCCCACGGGGGACTCATACTACGAGCAGTACTTC. Encoded protein: CASSPTGDSYYEQYF. Looking up the rest from reference TRBV7-9 and TRBJ2-7 gives the full variable domain: DTGVSQNPRHKITKRGQNVTFRCDPISEHNRLYWYRQTLGQGPEFLTYFQNEAQLEKSRLLSDRFSAERPKGSFSTLEIQRTEQGDSAMYLCASSPTGDSYYEQYFGPGTRLTVT.

The chain joins TRBV7-9 to TRBJ2-1; no reliable D call. The CDR3 is made up of 16 amino acids. Germline V gives CDR1 SEHNR, CDR2 FQNEAQ (reference sequence). V gave up 1 base and J gave up 4 bases, with 14 bases separating them. The CDR3 is CASSLVLRTDYNEQFF. The DNA of the CDR3 is TGTGCCAGCAGCTTAGTTTTGCGGACCGATTACAATGAGCAGTTCTTC.

This clone has only one observation. The J gene is TRBJ1-2, the V gene TRBV4-1; D is uncertain. The CDR3 is 14 residues long. Germline V gene data show CDR1 as MGHRA and CDR2 as YSYEKL. Trimming removed 0 bases at V and 1 base at J, with 6 bases between. CDR3 protein: CASSQEYHNYGYTF. CDR3 sequence (DNA): TGCGCCAGCAGCCAAGAATACCATAACTATGGCTACACCTTC.

This clone was found once. The V and J genes are TRBV7-9 and TRBJ2-5; 9 bases are a match to TRBD2. Germline CDR1 is SEHNR and CDR2 is FQNEAQ (reference sequence). This CDR3 spans 17 amino acids. After removal of 1 base from V and 2 bases from J, the junction contained 8 bases not matched to a gene. The CDR3 DNA follows: TGTGCCAGCAGCTTAGAAGTCCCGCTAGCGGGGCAAGAGACCCAGTACTTC. Its protein is CASSLEVPLAGQETQYF.

The CDR3 is CASSLRPDSAGYGYTF. Written as DNA, the CDR3 is TGTGCCAGCAGCTTAAGACCGGACTCCGCTGGGTATGGCTACACCTTC. V and J are TRBV7-8 and TRBJ1-2; D not certain. The germline V and J ends were trimmed by 2 bases and 5 bases, with 18 bases remaining between them. Germline-derived CDR1 and CDR2 are SGHVS and FQNEAQ. The CDR3 is 16 residues long.

On this clone: Other DNA sequences in the same sample also yield this CDR3. The V gene is TRBV28, the J gene TRBJ2-3; maybe TRBD2 (6 bases). Germline CDR1 reads MDHEN; CDR2 reads SYDVKM. Trimming took off 3 bases at V and 3 bases at J, with 10 bases between the two ends. The CDR3 has 14 residues. The CDR3, as DNA: TGTGCCAGCAGTTTTGTGGCGGGAACAGATACGCAGTATTTT. Its translation is CASSFVAGTDTQYF.

V and J are TRBV28 and TRBJ1-2; D is unresolved. This CDR3 is built from 11 residues. V shed 4 bases and J shed 8 bases, with 8 bases lying between them. Per germline, CDR1 MDHEN and CDR2 SYDVKM. The CDR3 region has the DNA TGTGCCAGCAGTTCGGGGAGGGGCTACACCTTC. Protein: CASSSGRGYTF.

The V and J genes are TRBV7-9 and TRBJ2-1; the match to TRBD2 covers 9 bases. V lost 3 bases, J lost 7 bases, and 7 bases stayed unmatched. This CDR3 region has 15 residues. CDR1 is SEHNR and CDR2 is FQNEAQ in the germline V gene (reference sequence). CDR3 sequence: CASSFRTSERNEQFF. The CDR3 DNA reads as TGTGCCAGCAGCTTCCGGACTAGCGAGAGGAATGAGCAGTTCTTC.

The chain uses TRBV6-5 and TRBJ2-7; weak D call: TRBD2 (5 bases). Trimming shortened V by 0 bases and J by 2 bases, and 8 bases separated the two germline ends. CDR3 length: 14 amino acids. Looked up from germline, CDR1 is MNHEY and CDR2 is SVGAGI. CDR3 sequence reads: CASSYSRVTYEQYF. The CDR3 nucleotides read TGTGCCAGCAGTTACTCGCGGGTTACCTACGAGCAGTACTTC.

This clone was detected once. The chain carries TRBV5-6 and TRBJ1-2; the D gene is possibly TRBD1 (6 bases). The CDR3 is made up of 14 amino acids. V was cut by 0 bases and J by 4 bases, with 10 bases left in between. Germline V gives CDR1 SGHDT, CDR2 YYEEEE. CDR3 region: CASSLGQASYGYTF. The CDR3 DNA reads TGTGCCAGCAGCTTGGGACAGGCCTCCTATGGCTACACCTTC.

The chain is built from TRBV10-3 and TRBJ1-2, with D perhaps matching TRBD1 (6 bases). The CDR3 totals 14 residues. Germline CDR1 and CDR2: ENHRY and SYGVKD. Trimming took 2 bases from V and 4 from J, leaving 11 bases between them. The CDR3 reads CAISEGGGAYGYTF. The CDR3 DNA follows: TGTGCCATCAGTGAGGGTGGGGGGGCCTATGGCTACACCTTC.

The V gene is TRBV3-1 (or the pseudogene TRBV3-2), the J gene TRBJ1-1; D ambiguous. V was shortened by 4 bases and J by 5 bases, with 14 bases between the two germline ends. Germline V gene data show CDR1 as LGHDT and CDR2 as YNNKEL (reference sequence). The CDR3 is made up of 14 amino acids. This CDR3 reads CASSPSWGGTEAFF. The CDR3 nucleotides read TGTGCCAGCAGCCCCTCGTGGGGAGGGACTGAAGCTTTCTTT.

The V call is TRBV19, the J call TRBJ2-5, with D uncertain. Trimming took 5 bases from V and 4 from J, leaving 14 bases between them. The CDR3 has 14 residues. Germline CDR1 is LNHDA and CDR2 is SQIVND (reference sequence). Here the CDR3 reads CASSGLSLGETQYF. In DNA form, the CDR3 reads TGTGCCAGTAGTGGCCTGAGCTTAGGAGAGACCCAGTACTTC.

The V and J genes are TRBV28 and TRBJ2-1; either TRBD1 or TRBD2 may supply D (5 bases each). Germline V gene sequence: CDR1 MDHEN, CDR2 SYDVKM. The CDR3 extends over 14 amino acids. V was shortened by 4 bases and J by 7 bases, with 14 bases between the two germline ends. The CDR3 is CASSSPGPQNEQFF. CDR3 sequence (DNA): TGTGCCAGCAGTTCACCGGGACCCCAGAATGAGCAGTTCTTC.

This chain links TRBV6-5 with TRBJ1-2; D call uncertain. CDR3 size: 13 residues. The V gene lost 4 bases and the J gene lost 0 bases, with 6 bases spanning the gap. The germline V gene encodes CDR1 MNHEY and CDR2 SVGAGI. DNA for the CDR3: TGTGCCAGCAGTTTTAAGGCTAACTATGGCTACACCTTC. Translating gives CASSFKANYGYTF.

The chain's CDR3 is CASSPPGTGWTEAFF. DNA for the CDR3: TGTGCCAGCTCACCACCGGGGACAGGGTGGACTGAAGCTTTCTTT. This chain links TRBV18 with TRBJ1-1, with 9 bases matching TRBD1. The germline V gene encodes CDR1 KGHSH and CDR2 LQKENI. There are 15 residues in the CDR3. The J segment lost 5 bases and the V segment lost 0 bases, leaving 4 bases of the junction unmatched.

The CDR3 sequence is CAWSVVGQGGREKLFF. CDR3 in DNA: TGTGCCTGGAGTGTGGTGGGACAGGGGGGGCGAGAAAAACTGTTTTTT. This sequence joins TRBV30 and TRBJ1-4; 11 nucleotides align to TRBD1. V was pared by 0 bases and J by 8 bases, with 8 bases of the junction left unmatched. The CDR3 is made up of 16 amino acids. CDR1 and CDR2 from the germline V gene are GTSNPN and SVGIG (reference sequence).

This sequence joins TRBV6-4 and TRBJ2-3, with a weak D call TRBD1 (6 bases). Germline V gene sequence: CDR1 MRHNA, CDR2 SNTAGT. The CDR3 sequence is 14 residues long. V was trimmed by 6 bases and J by 0 bases, leaving 10 bases between them. This CDR3 is CASRLDRSTDTQYF. The CDR3 bases are TGTGCCAGCAGACTCGACAGGAGCACAGATACGCAGTATTTT.

The V gene is TRBV9, the J gene TRBJ2-2; D not certain. The CDR3 runs to 11 residues. Per germline, CDR1 SGDLS and CDR2 YYNGEE. Trimming left V 7 bases short and J 10 bases short, with 11 bases between. The CDR3 coding sequence is TGTGCCAGCGGCCAAGAGGAGGAGCTGTTTTTT. This gives the protein CASGQEEELFF.

Only one count was recorded for this clone. The chain recombines TRBV10-3 with TRBJ2-1; tentatively, D is TRBD2 (5 bases). Germline V CDR1 and CDR2: ENHRY, SYGVKD. CDR3 length equals 13 residues. The V gene lost 4 bases and the J gene lost 7 bases, with 11 bases spanning the gap. This CDR3 reads CAISVLAGNEQFF. The CDR3 coding sequence is TGTGCCATCAGTGTTCTAGCTGGTAATGAGCAGTTCTTC.

The V call is TRBV5-3, the J call TRBJ2-7; 8 nucleotides agree with TRBD1. TRBV5-3 is labeled an ORF, and its function is uncertain. The trim removed 4 bases at V and 2 bases at J, leaving 5 bases unmatched. The length of the CDR3 is 14 residues. CDR3 protein: CARSAGQVPYEQYF. The CDR3 DNA reads as TGTGCCAGAAGCGCGGGACAGGTCCCCTACGAGCAGTACTTC.

This chain connects TRBV19 to TRBJ2-3; 15 bases agree with TRBD2. CDR1 is LNHDA and CDR2 is SQIVND in the germline V gene (reference sequence). The trim removed 9 bases at V and 8 bases at J, leaving 33 bases unmatched. The CDR3 spans 23 residues. CDR3 DNA sequence: TGTGCCAGCCATGGGAGGACAGACAAACGGACTAGCGGGAGGGCCCTCCCCCGCGGTACGCAGTATTTT. It yields the protein CASHGRTDKRTSGRALPRGTQYF.

The chain employs TRBV19 and TRBJ2-3, with 7 bases lining up with TRBD1. After removal of 5 bases from V and 3 bases from J, the junction contained 8 bases not matched to a gene. The CDR3 is 15 residues long. Germline-derived CDR1 and CDR2 are LNHDA and SQIVND (reference sequence). In DNA form, the CDR3 reads TGTGCCAGTAGTCCTTTGACAGGGTTGACAGATACGCAGTATTTT. Translating it yields CASSPLTGLTDTQYF.

V gene TRBV20-1 combines with J gene TRBJ2-1; possible D gene TRBD2, 5 bases. The CDR3 length is 11 residues. With 3 bases removed from V and 5 bases from J, the gap between germline ends came to 5 bases. Germline V gene sequence: CDR1 DFQATT, CDR2 SNEGSKA (reference sequence). CDR3 bases: TGCAGTGCTAGGGAGGACAATGAGCAGTTCTTC. This translates into CSAREDNEQFF.

The genes are TRBV3-1 (or the pseudogene TRBV3-2) and TRBJ2-3; the match to TRBD2 covers 15 bases. The germline CDR1 and CDR2 sequences are LGHDT and YNNKEL (reference sequence). The CDR3 consists of 17 residues. V dropped 4 bases and J dropped 2; count of bases not matched to a gene: 4. In nucleotides, the CDR3 is TGTGCCAGCAGCCTGGGACTAGCGGGAGGAGTCACAGATACGCAGTATTTT. Amino acid sequence: CASSLGLAGGVTDTQYF.

The CDR3 loop reads CASSGDSGYSPLHF. DNA for the CDR3: TGTGCCAGCAGTGGGGACAGTGGTTACTCACCCCTCCACTTT. The rearrangement uses TRBV28 and TRBJ1-6; 7 bases map to TRBD1. Germline-derived CDR1 and CDR2 are MDHEN and SYDVKM. Trimming removed 5 bases from V and 10 bases from J; junction bases left unmatched: 8. The CDR3 consists of 14 residues.

The chain is built from TRBV7-2 and TRBJ2-7, with D tentatively TRBD1 (7 bases). This CDR3 contains 16 residues. Germline lookup yields CDR1 SGHTA and CDR2 FQGNSA. V lost 3 bases and J 6 bases, leaving 21 bases between the germline ends. The chain's CDR3 is CASSFRVAGTVAEQYF. In DNA form, the CDR3 reads TGTGCCAGCAGCTTTAGGGTCGCGGGGACAGTAGCCGAGCAGTACTTC. The entire variable domain, with the rest obtained from reference TRBV7-2 and TRBJ2-7, is as follows: GAGVSQSPSNKVTEKGKDVELRCDPISGHTALYWYRQSLGQGLEFLIYFQGNSAPDKSGLPSDRFSAERTGGSVSTLTIQRTQQEDSAVYLCASSFRVAGTVAEQYFGPGTRLTVT.

CDR3 in amino acids: CASSPVPATWDSNYTF. In nucleotides, the CDR3 is TGCGCCAGCAGCCCGGTCCCCGCTACCTGGGACAGCAACTACACCTTC. V and J are TRBV5-1 and TRBJ1-2; 7 bases match TRBD1. Trimming took 4 bases from V and 10 from J; bases not matched to a gene: 19. The CDR3 has 16 residues. Per germline, CDR1 SGHRS and CDR2 YFSETQ. Variable domain in full (rest from reference TRBV5-1 and TRBJ1-2): KAGVTQTPRYLIKTRGQQVTLSCSPISGHRSVSWYQQTPGQGLQFLFEYFSETQRNKGNFPGRFSGRQFSNSRSEMNVSTLELGDSALYLCASSPVPATWDSNYTFGSGTRLTVV.